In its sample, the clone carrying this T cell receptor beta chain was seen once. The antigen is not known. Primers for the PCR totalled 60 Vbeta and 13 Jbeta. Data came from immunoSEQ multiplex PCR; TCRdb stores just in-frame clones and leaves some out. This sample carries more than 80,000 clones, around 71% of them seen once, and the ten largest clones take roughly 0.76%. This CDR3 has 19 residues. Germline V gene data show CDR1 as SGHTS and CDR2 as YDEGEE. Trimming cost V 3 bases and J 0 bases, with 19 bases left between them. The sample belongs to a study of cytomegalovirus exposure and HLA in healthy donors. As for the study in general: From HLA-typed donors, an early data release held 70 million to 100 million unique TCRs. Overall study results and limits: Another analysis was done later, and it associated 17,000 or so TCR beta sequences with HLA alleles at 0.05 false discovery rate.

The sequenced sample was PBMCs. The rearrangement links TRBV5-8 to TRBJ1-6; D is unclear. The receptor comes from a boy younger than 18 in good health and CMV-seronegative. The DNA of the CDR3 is TGTGCCAGCAGCTCCGACCGAGGGAGAACAAGCTCCTATAATTCACCCCTCCACTTT. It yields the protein CASSSDRGRTSSYNSPLHF.